This TCR beta chain appears in the sequencing data of a study of control samples from healthy donors and cancer patients. The data were produced by immunoSEQ multiplex PCR, yet TCRdb's version contains in-frame clones alone and is incomplete. This sample yields about 63,000 clones, of which 65% to 90% are seen a single time; roughly 5% belongs to the top ten. The length of the CDR3 is 15 residues. Deletions cut 7 bases from V and 2 bases from J, with 18 bases between. The germline gives CDR1 MNHNY, CDR2 SVGAGI (reference sequence). This sequence was found in a man aged 35-49 years in good health. Sequencing used blood. V is TRBV6-6 and J is TRBJ2-7, with a weak D call TRBD1 (6 bases). The CDR3 is CASMPQGYAAYEQYF. CDR3 coding DNA: TGTGCCAGCATGCCACAGGGCTACGCAGCCTACGAGCAGTACTTC.